The next 11 T cell receptor beta chains were all read from a single sample in a study of Ad26.COV2.S vaccination and SARS-CoV-2 variants. TCRdb's copy holds only in-frame clones and misses some; the assay was immunoSEQ multiplex PCR. Here the sample spans some 180,000 clones, 87% being singletons. This sample comprised peripheral blood, obtained after recovery from COVID-19. These receptors originate from a human donor who had recovered from COVID-19.

The chain links TRBV5-1 to TRBJ2-1; D is undetermined. The CDR3 runs 15 residues. V shed 3 bases and J shed 1 base, with 11 bases lying between them. Germline V CDR1 and CDR2: SGHRS, YFSETQ. The DNA for the CDR3 is TGCGCCAGCAGCTCGGATTATCCTTCCTACAATGAGCAGTTCTTC. This gives the protein CASSSDYPSYNEQFF.

The chain uses TRBV9 and TRBJ1-1; a possible D gene is TRBD1 (5 bases). CDR1 SGDLS and CDR2 YYNGEE come from the germline V gene. Between the trimmed V and J ends, which lost 0 bases and 0 bases, there was a span of 12 bases. There are 16 residues in the CDR3. The CDR3 here is CASSVDRTTMNTEAFF. In DNA form, the CDR3 reads TGTGCCAGCAGCGTAGACAGGACGACTATGAACACTGAAGCTTTCTTT.

The V call is TRBV10-3, the J call TRBJ1-3; D gene uncertain. The ends were cut back, 8 bases at V and 0 bases at J, with 17 bases in the middle. CDR1 and CDR2 from the germline V gene are ENHRY and SYGVKD. This CDR3 comprises 16 residues. The CDR3 sequence is CAIGSAALLSGNTIYF. CDR3 sequence (DNA): TGTGCCATCGGTTCGGCAGCGCTACTCTCTGGAAACACCATATATTTT.

The V gene is TRBV6-4, the J gene TRBJ1-2; 7 nucleotides align to TRBD1. Germline trimming cut 0 bases from V and 7 bases from J; bases unmatched to any gene: 14. CDR1 and CDR2 (germline): MRHNA, SNTAGT. The CDR3 has 17 amino acids. The CDR3 is CASSDSNRNRGFGGYTF. In nucleotides, the CDR3 is TGTGCCAGCAGTGACTCGAATAGGAACAGGGGTTTTGGTGGCTACACCTTC.

Only a few counts were recorded for this clone. Additional DNA sequences in this sample encode the identical CDR3. The chain has TRBV10-3 and TRBJ1-5, with D hard to call. The ends were cut back, 0 bases at V and 6 bases at J, with 3 bases in the middle. Germline lookup yields CDR1 ENHRY and CDR2 SYGVKD. This CDR3 is 12 amino acids long. The CDR3, as DNA: TGTGCCATCAGTGAGTCTGGTCAGCCCCAGCATTTT. It encodes CAISESGQPQHF.

The chain uses TRBV30 and TRBJ2-1; D gene ambiguous. The CDR3 totals 15 residues. CDR1 and CDR2 from the germline V gene are GTSNPN and SVGIG (reference sequence). Trimming removed 2 bases at V and 0 bases at J, with 11 bases between. The CDR3 DNA reads TGTGCCTGGAGTAAGGTGGCCAGCTCCTACAATGAGCAGTTCTTC. Its translation: CAWSKVASSYNEQFF. The full variable domain, rest sourced from reference TRBV30 and TRBJ2-1, is SQTIHQWPATLVQPVGSPLSLECTVEGTSNPNLYWYRQAAGRGLQLLFYSVGIGQISSEVPQNLSASRPQDRQFILSSKKLLLSDSGFYLCAWSKVASSYNEQFFGPGTRLTVL.

The genes are TRBV6-1 and TRBJ2-3; the D call may be TRBD1 or TRBD2 (5 bases each). Trimming stripped 3 bases from V and 5 bases from J, with 18 bases between. The CDR3 sequence is 16 residues long. Germline CDR1 and CDR2: MNHNS and SASEGT. The CDR3 DNA reads as TGTGCCAGCAGTGACCCGCCGGGGCGGCGGCAAGATACGCAGTATTTT. As protein: CASSDPPGRRQDTQYF.

This clone was seen only a few times. V gene TRBV18 combines with J gene TRBJ1-2, with TRBD1 matching 9 bases. The CDR3 length is 14 residues. From germline, CDR1 is KGHSH and CDR2 LQKENI. Germline trimming cut 3 bases from V and 7 bases from J; bases unmatched to any gene: 6. The CDR3 DNA follows: TGTGCCAGCTCACCGCGGACAGGGGACTCTGGCTACACCTTC. It encodes CASSPRTGDSGYTF.

This sequence joins TRBV9 and TRBJ1-4; D ambiguous. Germline CDR1 is SGDLS and CDR2 is YYNGEE. Trimming took off 2 bases at V and 8 bases at J, with 13 bases between the two ends. The CDR3 length is 14 residues. The CDR3 DNA sequence: TGTGCCAGCAGCGTTGGGGAATGGGAGGAAAAACTGTTTTTT. Encoded protein: CASSVGEWEEKLFF.

This rearrangement joins TRBV29-1 to TRBJ1-2; TRBD1 matches at 7 bases. This CDR3 is 11 amino acids long. V shed 7 bases and J 9 bases; nucleotides not matched to a gene: 8. Germline V gene lookup returns CDR1 SQVTM and CDR2 ANQGSEA. The CDR3 is CSADRVGSYTF. The CDR3 DNA follows: TGCAGCGCCGACAGGGTGGGAAGCTACACCTTC.

This clone occurred once. This chain links TRBV6-5 with TRBJ2-2; TRBD1 matches 7 bases. This CDR3 spans 14 amino acids. CDR1 MNHEY and CDR2 SVGAGI come from the germline V gene. The V and J ends lost 6 bases and 7 bases, in that order; junction bases with no gene match: 8. CDR3: CASSRTGANGELFF. The DNA for the CDR3 is TGTGCCAGCAGCCGCACAGGGGCAAACGGGGAGCTGTTTTTT.